Listed below are T cell receptor beta chains from one sample, sequenced in a study of OX40 agonist ivuxolimab in advanced cancers. Profiling relied on immunoSEQ multiplex PCR, and the TCRdb table lists in-frame clones only, not all of them. This sample carries about 27,000 clones, approximately 78% of them seen once, and the ten largest clones take 21%. The sample here was CD4+ or CD8+ T cells sorted from blood, taken in a trial of the OX40 agonist ivuxolimab. The source of these receptors is an adult with an advanced solid tumor such as melanoma, head and neck, liver or kidney cancer. The CDR3 runs from the conserved cysteine through the conserved F or W. Fields, in order: V gene, D gene, J gene, clone size, CDR3 protein, CDR3 DNA. The D gene is left open where the match is weak. Not all rows give a size; the values are once, few, many and, for expanded clones, a class.

v_call: TRBV7-9; d_call: NA; j_call: TRBJ2-7; clone_size: NA; cdr3_aa: CASSLVTEEIYEQYF; cdr3_nt: TGTGCCAGCAGCTTAGTGACGGAGGAGATCTACGAGCAGTACTTC
v_call: TRBV19; d_call: TRBD2; j_call: TRBJ2-3; clone_size: NA; cdr3_aa: CASSMDLAGDTQYF; cdr3_nt: TGTGCCAGTAGTATGGATCTAGCGGGAGATACGCAGTATTTT
v_call: TRBV29-1; d_call: NA; j_call: TRBJ2-7; clone_size: NA; cdr3_aa: CSARPSPVGSYEQYF; cdr3_nt: TGCAGCGCTAGGCCGTCACCGGTCGGGTCCTACGAGCAGTACTTC
v_call: TRBV4-1; d_call: TRBD2; j_call: TRBJ2-1; clone_size: NA; cdr3_aa: CASSQSPGLSSYNEQFF; cdr3_nt: TGCGCCAGCAGCCAATCGCCGGGACTAAGCTCCTACAATGAGCAGTTCTTC
v_call: TRBV19; d_call: NA; j_call: TRBJ2-1; clone_size: once; cdr3_aa: CASMWGRDVNEQFF; cdr3_nt: TGTGCCAGTATGTGGGGCCGGGACGTCAATGAGCAGTTCTTC
v_call: TRBV2; d_call: TRBD1; j_call: TRBJ1-4; clone_size: NA; cdr3_aa: CASSGLQPGQGGEKLFF; cdr3_nt: TGTGCCAGCAGTGGATTACAACCGGGACAGGGCGGCGAAAAACTGTTTTTT
v_call: TRBV6-5; d_call: NA; j_call: TRBJ1-2; clone_size: NA; cdr3_aa: CASSGPYGYTF; cdr3_nt: TGTGCCAGCAGTGGACCCTATGGCTACACCTTC
v_call: TRBV6-5; d_call: NA; j_call: TRBJ2-7; clone_size: NA; cdr3_aa: CASSASGAVSYEQYF; cdr3_nt: TGTGCCAGCAGCGCCTCGGGGGCTGTCTCCTACGAGCAGTACTTC
v_call: TRBV6-1; d_call: NA; j_call: TRBJ2-3; clone_size: once; cdr3_aa: CASSEAVQGADTQYF; cdr3_nt: TGTGCCAGCAGTGAAGCCGTACAGGGTGCCGATACGCAGTATTTT
v_call: TRBV29-1; d_call: NA; j_call: TRBJ2-5; clone_size: NA; cdr3_aa: CSGQQGTQYF; cdr3_nt: TGCAGCGGTCAACAGGGGACCCAGTACTTC
v_call: TRBV9; d_call: NA; j_call: TRBJ1-2; clone_size: NA; cdr3_aa: CASSPRWVSLGYTF; cdr3_nt: TGTGCCAGCAGCCCGCGGTGGGTCTCGCTTGGCTACACCTTC
v_call: TRBV5-1; d_call: NA; j_call: TRBJ2-7; clone_size: NA; cdr3_aa: CASSLELETYEQYF; cdr3_nt: TGCGCCAGCAGCTTGGAACTAGAAACCTACGAGCAGTACTTC
v_call: TRBV10-1; d_call: NA; j_call: TRBJ2-1; clone_size: NA; cdr3_aa: CASSDRDTPYNEQFF; cdr3_nt: TGCGCCAGCAGTGACAGGGACACACCCTACAATGAGCAGTTCTTC
v_call: TRBV9; d_call: TRBD1; j_call: TRBJ2-6; clone_size: NA; cdr3_aa: CASSPTGTGGSGANVLTF; cdr3_nt: TGTGCCAGCAGCCCCACCGGGACAGGGGGCTCTGGGGCCAACGTCCTGACTTTC
v_call: TRBV19; d_call: TRBD1; j_call: TRBJ1-5; clone_size: NA; cdr3_aa: CASAPTGGYSNQPQHF; cdr3_nt: TGTGCCAGTGCTCCGACAGGGGGTTATAGCAATCAGCCCCAGCATTTT
v_call: TRBV7-9; d_call: TRBD1; j_call: TRBJ1-2; clone_size: NA; cdr3_aa: CASSQTGIYGYTF; cdr3_nt: TGTGCCAGCAGCCAGACAGGGATCTATGGCTACACCTTC
v_call: TRBV7-6; d_call: NA; j_call: TRBJ2-4; clone_size: NA; cdr3_aa: CASSISQGDIQYF; cdr3_nt: TGTGCCAGCAGCATATCGCAAGGGGACATTCAGTACTTC
v_call: TRBV7-9; d_call: TRBD2; j_call: TRBJ2-5; clone_size: NA; cdr3_aa: CASSRRLAGGRVQETQYF; cdr3_nt: TGTGCCAGCAGCAGACGACTAGCGGGGGGACGGGTACAAGAGACCCAGTACTTC
v_call: TRBV9; d_call: TRBD2; j_call: TRBJ2-1; clone_size: NA; cdr3_aa: CASSVAASGYNEQFF; cdr3_nt: TGTGCCAGCAGCGTAGCGGCTAGCGGTTACAATGAGCAGTTCTTC
v_call: TRBV5-5; d_call: NA; j_call: TRBJ2-7; clone_size: NA; cdr3_aa: CASSLGGYYEQYF; cdr3_nt: TGTGCCAGCAGCTTGGGAGGTTACTACGAGCAGTACTTC
v_call: TRBV11-2; d_call: NA; j_call: TRBJ2-7; clone_size: few; cdr3_aa: CASSLGMVSYEQYF; cdr3_nt: TGTGCCAGCAGCTTAGGCATGGTCTCCTACGAGCAGTACTTC
v_call: TRBV27; d_call: NA; j_call: TRBJ2-3; clone_size: NA; cdr3_aa: CASGISTDTQYF; cdr3_nt: TGTGCCAGTGGGATTAGCACAGATACGCAGTATTTT
v_call: TRBV7-9; d_call: NA; j_call: TRBJ1-2; clone_size: NA; cdr3_aa: CASSLSGRHNYGYTF; cdr3_nt: TGTGCCAGCAGCTTATCGGGCAGACACAACTATGGCTACACCTTC
v_call: TRBV27; d_call: TRBD1; j_call: TRBJ2-3; clone_size: NA; cdr3_aa: CASSLSPGQGAQDTQYF; cdr3_nt: TGTGCCAGCAGTTTATCCCCGGGACAGGGGGCCCAAGATACGCAGTATTTT
v_call: TRBV19; d_call: NA; j_call: TRBJ2-4; clone_size: few; cdr3_aa: CASSIKGELAIQYF; cdr3_nt: TGTGCCAGTAGTATAAAAGGGGAATTGGCCATTCAGTACTTC
v_call: TRBV28; d_call: NA; j_call: TRBJ2-7; clone_size: NA; cdr3_aa: CASSLVETDYEQYF; cdr3_nt: TGTGCCAGCAGTTTAGTGGAGACCGACTACGAGCAGTACTTC
v_call: TRBV19; d_call: TRBD1; j_call: TRBJ2-1; clone_size: once; cdr3_aa: CASSDRALGHNEQFF; cdr3_nt: TGTGCCAGTAGTGACAGGGCTTTGGGCCACAATGAGCAGTTCTTC
v_call: TRBV7-9; d_call: TRBD1; j_call: TRBJ2-1; clone_size: few; cdr3_aa: CASSFSGDRVFNEQFF; cdr3_nt: TGTGCCAGCAGCTTCTCTGGGGACAGGGTCTTCAATGAGCAGTTCTTC
v_call: TRBV28; d_call: NA; j_call: TRBJ2-2; clone_size: medium-sized; cdr3_aa: CASSLSDTHTGELFF; cdr3_nt: TGTGCCAGCAGTTTATCCGACACCCACACCGGGGAGCTGTTTTTT
v_call: TRBV19; d_call: TRBD1; j_call: TRBJ1-4; clone_size: NA; cdr3_aa: CASSSGGYATNEKLFF; cdr3_nt: TGTGCCAGTAGTTCAGGGGGCTACGCAACTAATGAAAAACTGTTTTTT
v_call: TRBV27; d_call: NA; j_call: TRBJ2-3; clone_size: NA; cdr3_aa: CASSSYTTDTQYF; cdr3_nt: TGTGCCAGCAGTTCCTATACCACAGATACGCAGTATTTT
v_call: TRBV27; d_call: NA; j_call: TRBJ1-3; clone_size: NA; cdr3_aa: CATGNTIYF; cdr3_nt: TGTGCCACTGGAAACACCATATATTTT
v_call: TRBV13; d_call: NA; j_call: TRBJ1-2; clone_size: NA; cdr3_aa: CASSLVGNPNYGYTF; cdr3_nt: TGTGCCAGCAGCTTAGTAGGCAATCCTAACTATGGCTACACCTTC
v_call: TRBV5-6; d_call: NA; j_call: TRBJ2-7; clone_size: NA; cdr3_aa: CASSLEAYPLSYEQYF; cdr3_nt: TGTGCCAGCAGCTTGGAGGCATATCCCCTCTCCTACGAGCAGTACTTC
v_call: TRBV7-9; d_call: NA; j_call: TRBJ1-3; clone_size: few; cdr3_aa: CASSLELQGKGNTIYF; cdr3_nt: TGTGCCAGCAGCTTAGAGTTGCAGGGGAAAGGAAACACCATATATTTT
v_call: TRBV4-3; d_call: NA; j_call: TRBJ1-6; clone_size: NA; cdr3_aa: CASSQSGVSPLHF; cdr3_nt: TGCGCCAGCAGCCAATCTGGGGTGTCACCCCTCCACTTT
v_call: TRBV13; d_call: NA; j_call: TRBJ1-2; clone_size: NA; cdr3_aa: CASSTRTGQGGYTF; cdr3_nt: TGTGCCAGCAGCACGCGCACCGGACAAGGTGGCTACACCTTC
v_call: TRBV4-1; d_call: NA; j_call: TRBJ1-5; clone_size: NA; cdr3_aa: CASSQVPQGWDTLNQPQHF; cdr3_nt: TGCGCCAGCAGCCAGGTCCCCCAAGGGTGGGACACCCTAAATCAGCCCCAGCATTTT
v_call: TRBV10-1; d_call: NA; j_call: TRBJ2-3; clone_size: once; cdr3_aa: CASSGRDPGTDTQYF; cdr3_nt: TGCGCCAGCAGTGGGCGGGACCCAGGCACAGATACGCAGTATTTT
v_call: TRBV19; d_call: NA; j_call: TRBJ2-2; clone_size: NA; cdr3_aa: CASSISDEGTGELFF; cdr3_nt: TGTGCCAGTAGTATAAGCGACGAGGGGACCGGGGAGCTGTTTTTT
v_call: TRBV29-1; d_call: NA; j_call: TRBJ2-7; clone_size: NA; cdr3_aa: CSVVSGGAYEQYF; cdr3_nt: TGCAGCGTTGTGTCAGGGGGGGCGTACGAGCAGTACTTC
v_call: TRBV5-1; d_call: NA; j_call: TRBJ1-2; clone_size: once; cdr3_aa: CASSLARHGYTF; cdr3_nt: TGCGCCAGCAGCCTGGCTCGGCATGGCTACACCTTC
v_call: TRBV7-9; d_call: TRBD1; j_call: TRBJ1-4; clone_size: NA; cdr3_aa: CASSSWTGPPTNEKLFF; cdr3_nt: TGTGCCAGCAGCTCTTGGACAGGACCCCCAACTAATGAAAAACTGTTTTTT
v_call: TRBV7-2; d_call: NA; j_call: TRBJ2-2; clone_size: NA; cdr3_aa: CASTPAPPTGELFF; cdr3_nt: TGTGCCAGCACCCCTGCCCCCCCCACCGGGGAGCTGTTTTTT
v_call: TRBV5-1; d_call: NA; j_call: TRBJ2-2; clone_size: NA; cdr3_aa: CATTAGGTGELFF; cdr3_nt: TGCGCCACTACAGCGGGCGGTACCGGGGAGCTGTTTTTT
v_call: TRBV6-6; d_call: NA; j_call: TRBJ1-5; clone_size: NA; cdr3_aa: CASSLYLGGQDQPQHF; cdr3_nt: TGTGCCAGCAGTCTGTATTTGGGGGGGCAGGATCAGCCCCAGCATTTT
v_call: TRBV5-4; d_call: NA; j_call: TRBJ2-1; clone_size: NA; cdr3_aa: CASSLGGNEQFF; cdr3_nt: TGTGCCAGCAGCTTGGGTGGGAATGAGCAGTTCTTC